The clone carrying this T cell receptor beta chain was seen just once. The CDR3 extends over 17 amino acids. Per the germline V gene, CDR1 is SGHRS and CDR2 is YFSETQ. After removal of 0 bases from V and 3 bases from J, the junction contained 9 bases not matched to a gene. Original handling: Amplification from reference gene primers served as the basis for estimated nucleated cell counts. Produced via immunoSEQ multiplex PCR; TCRdb's table is partial and in-frame only. The V and J calls and clone size were taken over from that table, and D and trimming were inferred from the DNA. The data hold 85,000 to 95,000 clones, with less than 90% observed a single time. The data belong to a study of blood T cell repertoires in COVID-19. The wider study: In each case, the material was cDNA or gDNA derived from T cells, B-cell-depleted T cells, or PBMCs.

Material: peripheral blood. The source of this sequence is a woman aged 80 or over with acute or convalescent COVID-19. This chain joins TRBV5-1 and TRBJ2-7, with TRBD2 identical over 10 bases. The CDR3 DNA follows: TGCGCCAGCAGCTTGGCCCTAGCGGGGGCCTCCTACTACGAGCAGTACTTC. Protein sequence: CASSLALAGASYYEQYF.